This TCR beta chain comes out of a study of blood T cell repertoires in COVID-19. As for the study in general: Samples came from the United States, Italy and Spain, spanning acute and convalescent COVID-19. In each case, the material was cDNA or gDNA derived from T cells, B-cell-depleted T cells, or PBMCs.

Profiling relied on immunoSEQ multiplex PCR, and the TCRdb table lists in-frame clones only, not all of them. The sample holds 170,000 or so clones, roughly 84% seen once. V was shortened by 0 bases and J by 5 bases, with 19 bases between the two germline ends. Germline loops: CDR1 LGHNA, CDR2 YNFKEQ. The CDR3 spans 17 residues. This chain connects TRBV4-2 to TRBJ1-1; D may be TRBD1 (5 bases). The source of this sequence is a human donor in a cohort sampled during active COVID-19. Sequenced: peripheral blood. The DNA for the CDR3 is TGTGCCAGCAGCCAAGAGGAGGGGAGGGGTGGGAGAACTGAAGCTTTCTTT. The encoded protein is CASSQEEGRGGRTEAFF.